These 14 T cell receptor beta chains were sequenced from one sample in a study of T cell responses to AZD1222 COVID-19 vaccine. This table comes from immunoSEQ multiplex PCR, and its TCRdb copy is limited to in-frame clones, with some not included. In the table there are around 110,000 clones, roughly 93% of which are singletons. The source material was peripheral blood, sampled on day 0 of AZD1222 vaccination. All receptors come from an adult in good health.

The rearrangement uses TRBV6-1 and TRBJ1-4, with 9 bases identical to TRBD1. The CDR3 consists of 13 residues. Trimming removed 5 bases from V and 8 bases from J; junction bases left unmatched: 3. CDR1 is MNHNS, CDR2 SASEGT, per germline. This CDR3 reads CASSYGTGEKLFF. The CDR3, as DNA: TGTGCCAGCAGTTATGGGACAGGGGAAAAACTGTTTTTT.

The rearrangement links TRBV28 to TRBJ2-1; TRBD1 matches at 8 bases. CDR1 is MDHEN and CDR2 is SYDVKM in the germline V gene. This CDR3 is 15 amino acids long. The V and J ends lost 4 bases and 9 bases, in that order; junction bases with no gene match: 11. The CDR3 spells CASSSQGARLGEQFF. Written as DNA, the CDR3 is TGTGCCAGCAGTTCGCAGGGGGCGCGTCTTGGTGAGCAGTTCTTC. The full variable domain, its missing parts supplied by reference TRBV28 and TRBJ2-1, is DVKVTQSSRYLVKRTGEKVFLECVQDMDHENMFWYRQDPGLGLRLIYFSYDVKMKEKGDIPEGYSVSREKKERFSLILESASTNQTSMYLCASSSQGARLGEQFFGPGTRLTVL.

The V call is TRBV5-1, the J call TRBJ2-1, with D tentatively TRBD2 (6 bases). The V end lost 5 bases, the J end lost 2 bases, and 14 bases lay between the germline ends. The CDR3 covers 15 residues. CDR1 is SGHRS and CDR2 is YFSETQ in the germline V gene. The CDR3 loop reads CASRFSGSTYNEQFF. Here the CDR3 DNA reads TGCGCCAGCAGATTTAGCGGTAGTACCTACAATGAGCAGTTCTTC.

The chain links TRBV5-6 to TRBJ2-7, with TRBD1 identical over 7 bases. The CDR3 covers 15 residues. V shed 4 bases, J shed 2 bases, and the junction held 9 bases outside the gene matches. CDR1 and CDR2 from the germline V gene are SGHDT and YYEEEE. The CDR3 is CASSGTGTATYEQYF. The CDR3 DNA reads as TGTGCCAGCAGCGGCACCGGGACAGCTACCTACGAGCAGTACTTC. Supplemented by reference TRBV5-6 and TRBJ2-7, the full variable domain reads DAGVTQSPTHLIKTRGQQVTLRCSPKSGHDTVSWYQQALGQGPQFIFQYYEEEERQRGNFPDRFSGHQFPNYSSELNVNALLLGDSALYLCASSGTGTATYEQYFGPGTRLTVT.

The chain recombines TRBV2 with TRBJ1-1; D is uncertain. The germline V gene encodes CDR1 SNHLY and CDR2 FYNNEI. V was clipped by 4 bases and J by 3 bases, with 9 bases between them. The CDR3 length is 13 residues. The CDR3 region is CASSAVAYTEAFF. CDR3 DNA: TGTGCCAGCAGTGCGGTTGCGTACACTGAAGCTTTCTTT.

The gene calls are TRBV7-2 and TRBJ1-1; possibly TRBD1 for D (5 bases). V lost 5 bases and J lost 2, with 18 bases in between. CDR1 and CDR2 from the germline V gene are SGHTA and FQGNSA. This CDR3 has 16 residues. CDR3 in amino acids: CASSLGAGPSNTEAFF. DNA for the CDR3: TGTGCCAGCAGCCTAGGGGCCGGGCCGAGCAACACTGAAGCTTTCTTT.

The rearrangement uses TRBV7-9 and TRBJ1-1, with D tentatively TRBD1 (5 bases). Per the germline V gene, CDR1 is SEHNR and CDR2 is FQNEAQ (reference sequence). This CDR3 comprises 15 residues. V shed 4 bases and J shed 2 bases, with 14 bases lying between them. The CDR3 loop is CASSSSGRRNTEAFF. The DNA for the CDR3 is TGTGCCAGCAGCTCCTCGGGACGGCGAAACACTGAAGCTTTCTTT. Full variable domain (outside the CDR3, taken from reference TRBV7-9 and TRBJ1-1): DTGVSQNPRHKITKRGQNVTFRCDPISEHNRLYWYRQTLGQGPEFLTYFQNEAQLEKSRLLSDRFSAERPKGSFSTLEIQRTEQGDSAMYLCASSSSGRRNTEAFFGQGTRLTVV.

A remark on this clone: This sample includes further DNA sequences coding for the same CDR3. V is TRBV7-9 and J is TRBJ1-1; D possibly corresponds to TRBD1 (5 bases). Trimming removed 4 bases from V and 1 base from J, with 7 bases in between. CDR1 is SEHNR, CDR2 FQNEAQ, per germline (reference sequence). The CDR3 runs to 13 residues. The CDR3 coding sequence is TGTGCCAGCAGCTCAACAGGGAACACTGAAGCTTTCTTT. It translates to CASSSTGNTEAFF.

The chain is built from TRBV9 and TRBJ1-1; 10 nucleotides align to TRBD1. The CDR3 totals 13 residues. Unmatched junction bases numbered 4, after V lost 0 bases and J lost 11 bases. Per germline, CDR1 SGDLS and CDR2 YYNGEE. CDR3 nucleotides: TGTGCCAGCAGCGTAGTGGGGACAGGGGCGGCTTTCTTT. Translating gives CASSVVGTGAAFF.

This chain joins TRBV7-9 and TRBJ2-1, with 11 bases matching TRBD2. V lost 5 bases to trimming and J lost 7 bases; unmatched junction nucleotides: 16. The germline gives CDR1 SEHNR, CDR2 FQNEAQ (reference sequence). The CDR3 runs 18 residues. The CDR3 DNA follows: TGTGCCAGCAGCCCCCACCTAGACACTAGCGGGAGTTCTAATGAGCAGTTCTTC. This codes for CASSPHLDTSGSSNEQFF.

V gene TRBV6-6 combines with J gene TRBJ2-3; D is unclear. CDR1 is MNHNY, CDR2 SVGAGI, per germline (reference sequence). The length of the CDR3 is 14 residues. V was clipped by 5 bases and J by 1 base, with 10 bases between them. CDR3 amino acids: CASSPLMGTDTQYF. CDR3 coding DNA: TGTGCCAGCAGTCCCCTAATGGGCACAGATACGCAGTATTTT.

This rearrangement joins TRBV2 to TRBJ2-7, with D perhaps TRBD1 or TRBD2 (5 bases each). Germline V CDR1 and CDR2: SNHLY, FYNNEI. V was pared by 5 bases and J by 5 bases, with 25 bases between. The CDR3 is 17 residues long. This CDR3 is CASSRPRDAPSWDEQYF. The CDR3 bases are TGTGCCAGCAGTAGACCCCGGGACGCTCCTTCGTGGGACGAGCAGTACTTC.

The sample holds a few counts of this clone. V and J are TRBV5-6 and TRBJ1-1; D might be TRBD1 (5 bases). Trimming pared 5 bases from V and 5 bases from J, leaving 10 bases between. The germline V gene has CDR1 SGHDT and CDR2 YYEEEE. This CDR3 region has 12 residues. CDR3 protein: CASSLGVTEAFF. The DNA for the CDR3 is TGTGCCAGCAGTTTAGGGGTGACTGAAGCTTTCTTT.

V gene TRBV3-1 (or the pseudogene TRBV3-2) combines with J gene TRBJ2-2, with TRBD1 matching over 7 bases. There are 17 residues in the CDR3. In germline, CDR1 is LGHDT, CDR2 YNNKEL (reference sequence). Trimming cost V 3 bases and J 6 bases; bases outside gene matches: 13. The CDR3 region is CASSQDRQGGMPGELFF. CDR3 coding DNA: TGTGCCAGCAGCCAGGATCGACAGGGCGGAATGCCCGGGGAGCTGTTTTTT.